This entry describes one T cell receptor (beta chain). This entry is derived from a study of control samples from healthy donors and cancer patients. Here immunoSEQ multiplex PCR was the method, and the copy in TCRdb shows in-frame clones only, minus some. Among roughly 63,000 clones, about 92% were seen once, and the ten largest hold 1.7%. The sample consisted of PBMCs. This TCR was sampled from a man between 35 and 55 years old with colorectal cancer.

The CDR3 is CASSIDPGRGYNEQFF. As DNA, the CDR3 is TGTGCCAGTAGTATAGATCCCGGACGAGGCTACAATGAGCAGTTCTTC. The gene calls are TRBV19 and TRBJ2-1; D is ambiguous. CDR1 and CDR2 from the germline V gene are LNHDA and SQIVND (reference sequence). This CDR3 comprises 16 residues. V lost 0 bases, J lost 3 bases, and 12 bases lay in between.